The 32 T cell receptor beta chains below all came from one sample that was sequenced in a study of beta chain features in type 1 diabetes. Isolated RNA was reverse transcribed in full, so expressed TCRB transcripts were sequenced. The data were produced by immunoSEQ multiplex PCR, yet TCRdb's version contains in-frame clones alone and is incomplete. The data contain 450,000 to 550,000 clones, around 30% of them singletons. Source material: naive CD4+ T cells from blood. The source is a man aged 18 to 30 in good health.

The table lists this clone with a few counts. This chain connects TRBV7-6 to TRBJ1-3; D is possibly TRBD1 (5 bases). V was pared by 5 bases and J by 0 bases, with 14 bases between. There are 16 residues in the CDR3. CDR1 and CDR2 from the germline V gene are SGHVS and FNYEAQ. CDR3 region: CASSALGTVSGNTIYF. The CDR3 DNA sequence: TGTGCCAGCAGCGCACTTGGGACGGTCTCTGGAAACACCATATATTTT.

This clone was picked up a small number of times. The J gene is TRBJ2-7, the V gene TRBV30; TRBD1 is a possible D gene (5 bases). The V gene's germline CDR1 is GTSNPN and CDR2 SVGIG (reference sequence). CDR3 length: 12 amino acids. Trimming stripped 0 bases from V and 10 bases from J, with 13 bases between. For the CDR3, the DNA is TGTGCCTGGAGTGTCAGGGTGTCAACTCAGTACTTC. This translates into CAWSVRVSTQYF.

This clone was observed a handful of times. The chain combines TRBV11-2 with TRBJ2-5; 9 positions match TRBD2. Germline CDR1 SGHAT, CDR2 FQNNGV. This CDR3 is 17 amino acids long. The J segment lost 0 bases and the V segment lost 1 base, leaving 6 bases of the junction unmatched. The chain's CDR3 is CASSLAVTSGDQETQYF. CDR3 DNA sequence: TGTGCCAGCAGCTTAGCCGTGACTAGCGGAGACCAAGAGACCCAGTACTTC.

This clone was recorded a few times. This chain uses TRBV5-6 with TRBJ2-3, with 9 bases fitting TRBD1. CDR3 length: 15 amino acids. V gave up 0 bases and J gave up 4 bases; unmatched junction bases: 3. CDR1 and CDR2 from the germline V gene are SGHDT and YYEEEE. The CDR3 region has the DNA TGTGCCAGCAGCTTGGGGACAGGGGAAGCAGATACGCAGTATTTT. Amino acids: CASSLGTGEADTQYF.

The chain combines TRBV25-1 with TRBJ2-5; D gene unclear. The CDR3 sequence is 14 residues long. Trimming stripped 2 bases from V and 4 bases from J, with 11 bases between. Germline V lookup: CDR1 MGHDK, CDR2 SYGVNS. The CDR3 spells CASSERKGRETQYF. In DNA, the CDR3 is TGTGCCAGCAGTGAACGTAAGGGAAGAGAGACCCAGTACTTC.

CDR3 region: CASSRFTGNTGELFF. The CDR3 region has the DNA TGTGCCAGCTCACGCTTTACAGGGAACACCGGGGAGCTGTTTTTT. This chain links TRBV18 with TRBJ2-2, with a possible D match to TRBD1 (5 bases). CDR3 length: 15 residues. From germline, CDR1 is KGHSH and CDR2 LQKENI. V was cut by 4 bases and J by 1 base, with 10 bases left in between.

The CDR3 sequence is CASSLVSGRSNEQFF. The CDR3 nucleotides read TGCGCCAGCAGCTTGGTTAGCGGGAGATCCAATGAGCAGTTCTTC. This rearrangement joins TRBV5-1 to TRBJ2-1; 9 nucleotides align to TRBD2. Trimming took 0 bases from V and 6 from J; bases not matched to a gene: 4. This CDR3 has 15 amino acids. Germline CDR1 reads SGHRS; CDR2 reads YFSETQ.

The rearrangement links TRBV9 to TRBJ2-3; D gene unclear. V shed 4 bases and J shed 0 bases, with 9 bases lying between them. The germline gives CDR1 SGDLS, CDR2 YYNGEE. There are 14 residues in the CDR3. CDR3: CASSPMLSTDTQYF. The CDR3 DNA reads TGTGCCAGCAGCCCCATGCTCAGCACAGATACGCAGTATTTT.

On this clone: Different DNA sequences within this sample yield the same CDR3. The V gene is TRBV5-1, the J gene TRBJ2-3, with D uncertain. This CDR3 region has 14 residues. Germline CDR1 reads SGHRS; CDR2 reads YFSETQ. Trimming shortened V by 4 bases and J by 1 base, and 10 bases separated the two germline ends. The CDR3 bases are TGCGCCAGCAGCCTGGTCGCAGGCACAGATACGCAGTATTTT. This encodes CASSLVAGTDTQYF.

This clone has more than one count but fewer than ten. The chain carries TRBV6-6 and TRBJ2-3; TRBD1 agrees at 9 bases. The CDR3 has 15 residues. Germline V gives CDR1 MNHNY, CDR2 SVGAGI (reference sequence). Unmatched junction bases numbered 7, after V lost 7 bases and J lost 2 bases. The CDR3 protein is CASITGQGFTDTQYF. CDR3 DNA: TGTGCCAGCATAACGGGACAGGGCTTCACAGATACGCAGTATTTT.

The chain combines TRBV30 with TRBJ2-7; maybe TRBD2 (5 bases). The V gene's germline CDR1 is GTSNPN and CDR2 SVGIG (reference sequence). The CDR3 length is 13 residues. The V end was cut by 0 bases, the J end by 6 bases, with 12 bases between. The DNA for the CDR3 is TGTGCCTGGAGTGTACGGCGGGTCGGCGAGCAGTACTTC. Protein sequence: CAWSVRRVGEQYF.

This clone was observed a handful of times. The rearrangement uses TRBV7-9 and TRBJ2-2; D is undetermined. From germline, CDR1 is SEHNR and CDR2 FQNEAQ (reference sequence). V lost 2 bases to trimming and J lost 2 bases, with 6 bases between them. The CDR3 loop spans 14 amino acids. CDR3 bases: TGTGCCAGCAGCTTACGTGGTAACACCGGGGAGCTGTTTTTT. It yields the protein CASSLRGNTGELFF.

About this clone: The same CDR3 can be traced to other DNA sequences in this sample. The V call is TRBV2, the J call TRBJ2-1; D gene ambiguous. Germline V gene data show CDR1 as SNHLY and CDR2 as FYNNEI. This CDR3 has 11 amino acids. The V and J ends lost 7 bases and 3 bases respectively, with 4 bases between them. The CDR3 sequence is CASTLYNEQFF. The CDR3 DNA is TGTGCCAGCACCCTCTACAATGAGCAGTTCTTC.

The sample holds a few counts of this clone. This sample includes further DNA sequences coding for the same CDR3. The gene calls are TRBV9 and TRBJ2-7; 7 nucleotides match TRBD1. Germline-derived CDR1 and CDR2 are SGDLS and YYNGEE. This CDR3 region has 14 residues. The ends lost 0 bases at V and 2 bases at J; junction bases unmatched: 2. In DNA, the CDR3 is TGTGCCAGCAGCGTAGATCAGGGGGCCTACGAGCAGTACTTC. It specifies CASSVDQGAYEQYF.

This clone has more than one count but fewer than ten. The CDR3 DNA sequence: TGTGCCAGCAGCGTAGAAGGACTAGCGAGCAATGAGCAGTTCTTC. It specifies CASSVEGLASNEQFF. The gene calls are TRBV9 and TRBJ2-1; 9 bases align to TRBD2. CDR1 SGDLS and CDR2 YYNGEE come from the germline V gene. After removal of 0 bases from V and 6 bases from J, the junction contained 4 bases not matched to a gene. This CDR3 has 15 residues.

The chain joins TRBV5-4 to TRBJ2-1; D not resolved. Per the germline V gene, CDR1 is SGHNT and CDR2 is YYREEE (reference sequence). V dropped 0 bases and J dropped 7 bases, with 11 bases sitting between them. The CDR3 spans 14 residues. CDR3 DNA sequence: TGTGCCAGCAGCTTGGGCTACGCTCGGAATGAGCAGTTCTTC. Its protein product is CASSLGYARNEQFF.

The chain combines TRBV29-1 with TRBJ1-4; tentatively, D is TRBD1 (5 bases). Trimming left V 5 bases short and J 0 bases short, with 7 bases between. Per germline, CDR1 SQVTM and CDR2 ANQGSEA. The CDR3 has 13 amino acids. CDR3 protein: CSVMTATNEKLFF. Written as DNA, the CDR3 is TGCAGCGTTATGACAGCAACTAATGAAAAACTGTTTTTT.

Notes on this clone: This specimen includes other DNA sequences encoding the same CDR3. The V gene is TRBV5-6, the J gene TRBJ2-7; D is unclear. Trimming shortened V by 4 bases and J by 3 bases, and 11 bases separated the two germline ends. Per the germline V gene, CDR1 is SGHDT and CDR2 is YYEEEE. The CDR3 loop spans 13 amino acids. CDR3: CASSPTGIYEQYF. In DNA form, the CDR3 reads TGTGCCAGCAGCCCGACTGGAATCTACGAGCAGTACTTC.

The V call is TRBV30, the J call TRBJ2-2, with D tentatively TRBD1 or TRBD2 (6 bases each). Trimming stripped 7 bases from V and 4 bases from J, with 13 bases between. The CDR3 spans 13 residues. CDR1 and CDR2 from the germline V gene are GTSNPN and SVGIG (reference sequence). The CDR3 nucleotides read TGTGCCTCTACCAGGGGACTCACCGGGGAGCTGTTTTTT. Amino acid sequence: CASTRGLTGELFF.

The rearrangement joins TRBV30 to TRBJ2-7, with D unclear. Germline V gene data show CDR1 as GTSNPN and CDR2 as SVGIG (reference sequence). Trimming cost V 0 bases and J 0 bases, with 9 bases left between them. The CDR3 spans 14 residues. CDR3 sequence: CAWSVLDTSYEQYF. CDR3 bases: TGTGCCTGGAGTGTACTCGACACCTCCTACGAGCAGTACTTC.

The CDR3 loop reads CSVESRADYEQYF. The CDR3 DNA is TGCAGCGTTGAATCCAGAGCCGACTACGAGCAGTACTTC. The chain has TRBV29-1 and TRBJ2-7; no firm D call. The CDR3 has 13 amino acids. Trimming left V 2 bases short and J 3 bases short, with 11 bases between. The germline V gene encodes CDR1 SQVTM and CDR2 ANQGSEA.

The chain couples TRBV30 to TRBJ2-7; tentative D call: TRBD1 (6 bases). V gave up 5 bases and J gave up 2 bases, with 13 bases separating them. In germline, CDR1 is GTSNPN, CDR2 SVGIG (reference sequence). This CDR3 is built from 13 residues. The CDR3 nucleotides are TGTGCCTGGGGGGACACGTTTCCCTACGAGCAGTACTTC. This gives the protein CAWGDTFPYEQYF.

This clone turned up a few times. The V call is TRBV30, the J call TRBJ2-1; no clear D gene. Per germline, CDR1 GTSNPN and CDR2 SVGIG (reference sequence). Trimming took 3 bases from V and 12 from J, leaving 12 bases between them. The CDR3 has 11 residues. The CDR3 DNA reads as TGTGCCTGGAGCGGCCAATTGGGGCAGTTCTTC. Its translation is CAWSGQLGQFF.

In its sample, this clone was seen a few times. The chain joins TRBV7-7 to TRBJ2-5; 14 bases are a match to TRBD2. Germline V gene data show CDR1 as SSHAT and CDR2 as FNYEAQ (reference sequence). V lost 5 bases, J lost 7 bases, and 12 bases stayed unmatched. The CDR3 extends over 17 amino acids. CDR3 sequence (DNA): TGTGCCAGCAGCCTCGGACTAGCGGGAGGCTCCACAGGGACCCAGTACTTC. Amino acids: CASSLGLAGGSTGTQYF.

There are a few counts of this clone. This chain links TRBV30 with TRBJ2-1; D possibly corresponds to TRBD2 (5 bases). The CDR3 sequence is 13 residues long. The V gene's germline CDR1 is GTSNPN and CDR2 SVGIG (reference sequence). Trimming removed 3 bases from V and 2 bases from J, with 8 bases in between. CDR3 DNA: TGTGCCTGGAGGGTAGCGACCTACAATGAGCAGTTCTTC. Its protein is CAWRVATYNEQFF. Supplemented by reference TRBV30 and TRBJ2-1, the full variable domain reads SQTIHQWPATLVQPVGSPLSLECTVEGTSNPNLYWYRQAAGRGLQLLFYSVGIGQISSEVPQNLSASRPQDRQFILSSKKLLLSDSGFYLCAWRVATYNEQFFGPGTRLTVL.

The rearrangement uses TRBV7-9 and TRBJ2-3, with D perhaps matching TRBD1 (5 bases). This CDR3 spans 13 amino acids. V was clipped by 7 bases and J by 6 bases, with 14 bases between them. Looked up from germline, CDR1 is SEHNR and CDR2 is FQNEAQ (reference sequence). CDR3 sequence reads: CASTGHPADTQYF. As DNA, the CDR3 is TGTGCCAGCACCGGACACCCCGCCGATACGCAGTATTTT.

Worth noting for this clone: Other DNA sequences in this specimen translate into the identical CDR3. The V gene is TRBV30, the J gene TRBJ2-5; D unclear. V was cut by 2 bases and J by 1 base, with 8 bases left in between. Per germline, CDR1 GTSNPN and CDR2 SVGIG (reference sequence). The CDR3 has 13 residues. The CDR3 DNA reads as TGTGCCTGGAGTCTAGGGCCCCAAGAGACCCAGTACTTC. This sequence encodes CAWSLGPQETQYF. Complete variable domain (other parts from reference TRBV30 and TRBJ2-5): SQTIHQWPATLVQPVGSPLSLECTVEGTSNPNLYWYRQAAGRGLQLLFYSVGIGQISSEVPQNLSASRPQDRQFILSSKKLLLSDSGFYLCAWSLGPQETQYFGPGTRLLVL.

The gene calls are TRBV23-1 and TRBJ2-7; D tentatively reads TRBD1 or TRBD2 (6 bases each). TRBV23-1 is classed as an ORF, of uncertain function. V dropped 4 bases and J dropped 5 bases, with 18 bases sitting between them. CDR3 length equals 15 residues. CDR3 coding DNA: TGCGCCAGCAGTCCCTGGAGGGGGAGCCCCCACGAGCAGTACTTC. This translates into CASSPWRGSPHEQYF.

Only a few counts were recorded for this clone. The chain uses TRBV14 and TRBJ1-1; D ambiguous. The CDR3 loop spans 16 amino acids. Per germline, CDR1 SGHDN and CDR2 FVKESK. The V gene lost 0 bases and the J gene lost 1 base, with 12 bases spanning the gap. The chain's CDR3 is CASSQDRAAANTEAFF. The DNA of the CDR3 is TGTGCCAGCAGCCAAGATAGGGCGGCAGCGAACACTGAAGCTTTCTTT.

The chain couples TRBV9 to TRBJ1-2; the D is unclear. Germline values: CDR1 SGDLS, CDR2 YYNGEE. CDR3 length: 12 amino acids. V was clipped by 7 bases and J by 8 bases, with 15 bases between them. CDR3: CASGGERQGYTF. The CDR3 DNA sequence: TGTGCCAGCGGCGGGGAGCGTCAGGGCTACACCTTC. The whole variable domain, remainder taken from reference TRBV9 and TRBJ1-2, is DSGVTQTPKHLITATGQRVTLRCSPRSGDLSVYWYQQSLDQGLQFLIQYYNGEERAKGNILERFSAQQFPDLHSELNLSSLELGDSALYFCASGGERQGYTFGSGTRLTVV.

This clone was counted once. In nucleotides, the CDR3 is TGTGCCAGCAGCTTGATAGGGGTCCCCTACGAGCAGTACTTC. Translating gives CASSLIGVPYEQYF. The chain couples TRBV7-2 to TRBJ2-7, with D possibly TRBD1 on 5 matching bases. The CDR3 length is 14 residues. The germline CDR1 and CDR2 sequences are SGHTA and FQGNSA. V lost 3 bases and J lost 2, with 11 bases in between.

This clone was picked up a small number of times. V gene TRBV10-3 combines with J gene TRBJ2-3; D perhaps matches TRBD2 (6 bases). The CDR3 consists of 13 residues. Germline CDR1 and CDR2: ENHRY and SYGVKD. Between the trimmed V and J ends, which lost 8 bases and 1 base, there was a span of 10 bases. The CDR3 region has the DNA TGTGCCATCGGGTTAGCGGGCACAGATACGCAGTATTTT. Its translation: CAIGLAGTDTQYF.